One sample yielded the 18 T cell receptor beta chains listed below, sequenced in a study of beta chain features in type 1 diabetes. Every isolated RNA sample was fully reverse transcribed, so sequencing captured expressed TCRB transcripts. Sequencing used immunoSEQ multiplex PCR; TCRdb keeps in-frame clones, though not all of them. The sample has about 620,000 clones; around 15% are singletons. The source material was naive CD4+ T cells from blood. These receptors were obtained from a man in his late teens or twenties in good health.

In DNA, the CDR3 is TGCGCCAGCAGCCAAGATTTAGCGGGAGTATGGGAGCAGTTCTTC. Residues: CASSQDLAGVWEQFF. V usage is TRBV4-3 and J usage is TRBJ2-1; 9 bases align to TRBD2. Looked up from germline, CDR1 is LGHNA and CDR2 is YSLEER. The ends lost 0 bases at V and 10 bases at J; junction bases unmatched: 7. The CDR3 totals 15 residues.

This clone was seen more than once but under ten times. This chain connects TRBV29-1 to TRBJ2-4; D gene unclear. Trimming took 4 bases from V and 0 from J, leaving 1 base between them. Germline CDR1 SQVTM, CDR2 ANQGSEA. The CDR3 runs 11 residues. The CDR3 is CSVVAKNIQYF. In DNA, the CDR3 is TGCAGCGTTGTAGCCAAAAACATTCAGTACTTC.

Only a few counts were recorded for this clone. J is TRBJ1-1 and V is TRBV7-9; D gene ambiguous. The CDR3 covers 15 residues. The V and J ends lost 3 bases and 0 bases respectively, with 11 bases between them. From germline, CDR1 is SEHNR and CDR2 FQNEAQ (reference sequence). The DNA for the CDR3 is TGTGCCAGCAGCTTCGGAACTAATCTGAACACTGAAGCTTTCTTT. It encodes CASSFGTNLNTEAFF.

This sequence joins TRBV4-2 and TRBJ2-2; the D gene is possibly TRBD2 (5 bases). V was clipped by 1 base and J by 3 bases, with 12 bases between them. The CDR3 extends over 16 amino acids. Germline CDR1 LGHNA, CDR2 YNFKEQ. The CDR3 region is CASSQGRLWDTGELFF. CDR3 nucleotides: TGTGCCAGCAGCCAAGGGAGGCTTTGGGACACCGGGGAGCTGTTTTTT.

V and J are TRBV18 and TRBJ2-7; possibly TRBD1 for D (6 bases). The germline V gene has CDR1 KGHSH and CDR2 LQKENI. CDR3 size: 14 residues. The V and J ends lost 3 bases and 4 bases respectively, with 13 bases between them. The CDR3: CASSPTGTRYEQYF. For the CDR3, the DNA is TGTGCCAGCTCACCTACCGGGACAAGATACGAGCAGTACTTC.

The rearrangement links TRBV6-5 to TRBJ2-7; D is uncertain. The CDR3 length is 15 residues. Germline assignment: CDR1 MNHEY and CDR2 SVGAGI. V gave up 4 bases and J gave up 3 bases, with 16 bases separating them. The CDR3 loop is CASSSSPFGSYEQYF. In nucleotides, the CDR3 is TGTGCCAGCAGTTCCTCCCCGTTTGGAAGCTACGAGCAGTACTTC.

This clone was detected a few times. The chain carries TRBV10-3 and TRBJ2-3; 10 bases fit TRBD2. The germline CDR1 and CDR2 sequences are ENHRY and SYGVKD. The ends lost 0 bases at V and 4 bases at J; junction bases unmatched: 4. CDR3 length equals 16 residues. CDR3 nucleotides: TGTGCCATCAGTGAGTCGGAGCGGGGGGGCGCAGATACGCAGTATTTT. Translation gives CAISESERGGADTQYF.

The CDR3 region is CASSQEGRGPSYEQYF. The CDR3 nucleotides are TGTGCCAGCAGCCAAGAGGGGAGGGGTCCGTCCTACGAGCAGTACTTC. V gene TRBV14 combines with J gene TRBJ2-7, with 7 bases identical to TRBD2. With 0 bases clipped from V and 1 base from J, the junction kept 6 bases outside the gene matches. Per germline, CDR1 SGHDN and CDR2 FVKESK. The CDR3 has 16 amino acids.

The genes are TRBV9 and TRBJ1-5; possibly TRBD1 for D (5 bases). This CDR3 has 13 residues. The germline V gene encodes CDR1 SGDLS and CDR2 YYNGEE. Trimming shortened V by 4 bases and J by 7 bases, and 12 bases separated the two germline ends. In DNA, the CDR3 is TGTGCCAGCAGCCCGGGGGGTTTGCAGCCCCAGCATTTT. It translates to CASSPGGLQPQHF.

This clone was picked up one time. The chain combines TRBV5-1 with TRBJ2-1; possible D gene TRBD1, 5 bases. The CDR3 contains 17 residues. The V and J ends lost 4 bases and 7 bases respectively, with 24 bases between them. Germline CDR1 is SGHRS and CDR2 is YFSETQ. CDR3 protein: CASSGSTAGWDTNEQFF. CDR3 nucleotide sequence: TGCGCCAGCAGCGGATCGACAGCAGGGTGGGATACGAATGAGCAGTTCTTC.

The chain links TRBV4-3 to TRBJ2-6; D unclear. V dropped 0 bases and J dropped 4 bases, with 10 bases sitting between them. In germline, CDR1 is LGHNA, CDR2 YSLEER. The CDR3 extends over 16 amino acids. The CDR3 DNA reads as TGCGCCAGCAGCCAAGATCCCGTCGCGGGGGCCAACGTCCTGACTTTC. Amino acid sequence: CASSQDPVAGANVLTF.

This clone was seen more than once but under ten times. The J gene is TRBJ1-1, the V gene TRBV28; D remains ambiguous. Trimming removed 4 bases at V and 10 bases at J, with 10 bases between. Per the germline V gene, CDR1 is MDHEN and CDR2 is SYDVKM. The CDR3 is made up of 11 amino acids. The CDR3 sequence: CASSSGLRAFF. CDR3 nucleotide sequence: TGTGCCAGCAGTTCGGGCCTAAGAGCTTTCTTT. Based on the CDR3 plus reference TRBV28 and TRBJ1-1, the full variable domain is DVKVTQSSRYLVKRTGEKVFLECVQDMDHENMFWYRQDPGLGLRLIYFSYDVKMKEKGDIPEGYSVSREKKERFSLILESASTNQTSMYLCASSSGLRAFFGQGTRLTVV.

V and J are TRBV6-5 and TRBJ1-4; D possibly corresponds to TRBD1 (5 bases). Germline values: CDR1 MNHEY, CDR2 SVGAGI. This CDR3 has 14 residues. Trimming left V 2 bases short and J 7 bases short, with 11 bases between. The CDR3 protein is CASSYARASEKLFF. For the CDR3, the DNA is TGTGCCAGCAGTTACGCCAGGGCGTCTGAAAAACTGTTTTTT.

This clone has a handful of counts. J is TRBJ1-5 and V is TRBV7-2; D may be TRBD1 (6 bases). The CDR3 covers 14 residues. V shed 3 bases and J shed 5 bases, with 11 bases lying between them. Per the germline V gene, CDR1 is SGHTA and CDR2 is FQGNSA. The CDR3 nucleotides are TGTGCCAGCAGCTTGGGGGCTGTCTATCAGCCCCAGCATTTT. Its translation is CASSLGAVYQPQHF.

This clone appeared a few times. Mismatch with germline at one junction end may stem from a read error. The V gene is TRBV7-2, the J gene TRBJ2-5; 12 nucleotides line up with TRBD1. This CDR3 has 18 amino acids. Germline CDR1 reads SGHTA; CDR2 reads FQGNSA. CDR3 in DNA: TGTGCCTGCAGCTTAGCGGGCGGGACAGGGGGCTTCCAAGAGACCCAGTACTTC. Protein product: CACSLAGGTGGFQETQYF.

The chain uses TRBV19 and TRBJ2-5; D unclear. CDR1 and CDR2 (germline): LNHDA, SQIVND (reference sequence). The CDR3 has 14 amino acids. Deletions cut 3 bases from V and 1 base from J, with 9 bases between. The CDR3 region is CASSIPHRQETQYF. Here the CDR3 DNA reads TGTGCCAGTAGTATCCCACACCGCCAAGAGACCCAGTACTTC.

V and J are TRBV6-1 and TRBJ2-5; TRBD2 is a possible D gene (5 bases). The CDR3 length is 15 residues. The germline V gene encodes CDR1 MNHNS and CDR2 SASEGT. The germline V and J ends were trimmed by 7 bases and 4 bases, with 19 bases remaining between them. The CDR3 DNA reads as TGTGCCAGCAATTTCCTCCCAAGTCGGGGAGAGACCCAGTACTTC. Translation gives CASNFLPSRGETQYF.

This chain uses TRBV10-3 with TRBJ2-2, with TRBD2 matching 7 bases. Unmatched junction bases numbered 14, after V lost 6 bases and J lost 4 bases. The CDR3 sequence is 17 residues long. Germline values: CDR1 ENHRY, CDR2 SYGVKD. This CDR3 reads CAISFHPSGRGTGELFF. CDR3 sequence (DNA): TGTGCCATCAGCTTCCACCCTAGCGGACGGGGCACCGGGGAGCTGTTTTTT.